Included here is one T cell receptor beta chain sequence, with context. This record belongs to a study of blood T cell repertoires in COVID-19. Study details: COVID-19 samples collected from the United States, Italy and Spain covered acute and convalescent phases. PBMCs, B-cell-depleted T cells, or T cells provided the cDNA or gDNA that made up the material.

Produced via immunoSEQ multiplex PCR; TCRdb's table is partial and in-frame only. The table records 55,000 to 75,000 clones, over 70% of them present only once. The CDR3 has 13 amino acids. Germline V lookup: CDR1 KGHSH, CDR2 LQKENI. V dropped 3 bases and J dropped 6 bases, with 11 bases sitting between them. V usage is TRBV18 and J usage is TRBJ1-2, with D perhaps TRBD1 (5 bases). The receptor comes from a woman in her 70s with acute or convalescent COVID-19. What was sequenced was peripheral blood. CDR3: CASSPGTANGYTF. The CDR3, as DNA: TGTGCCAGCTCACCCGGGACTGCAAATGGCTACACCTTC.